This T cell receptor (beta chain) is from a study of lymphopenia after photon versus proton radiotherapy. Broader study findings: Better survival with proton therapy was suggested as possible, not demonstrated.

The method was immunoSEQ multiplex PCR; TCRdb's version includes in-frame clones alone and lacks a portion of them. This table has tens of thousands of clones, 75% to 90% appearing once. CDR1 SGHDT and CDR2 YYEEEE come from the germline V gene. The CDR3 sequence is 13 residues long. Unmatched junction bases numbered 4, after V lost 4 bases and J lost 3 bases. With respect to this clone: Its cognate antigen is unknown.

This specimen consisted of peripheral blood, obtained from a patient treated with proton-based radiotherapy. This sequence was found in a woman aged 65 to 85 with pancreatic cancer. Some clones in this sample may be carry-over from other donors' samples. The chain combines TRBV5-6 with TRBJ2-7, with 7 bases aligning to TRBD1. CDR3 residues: CASSQDRVYEQYF. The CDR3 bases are TGTGCCAGCAGCCAAGACAGGGTCTACGAGCAGTACTTC.